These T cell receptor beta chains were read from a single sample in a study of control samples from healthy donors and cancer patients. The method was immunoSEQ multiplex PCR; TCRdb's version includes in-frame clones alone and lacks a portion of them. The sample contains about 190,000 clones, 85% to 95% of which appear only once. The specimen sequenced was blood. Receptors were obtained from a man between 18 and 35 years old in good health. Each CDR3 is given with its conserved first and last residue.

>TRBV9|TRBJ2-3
CASSVEGTSGGVTDTQYF
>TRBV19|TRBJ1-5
CASTRGTGRNQPQHF
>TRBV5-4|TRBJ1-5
CASSFGGTGVNQPQHF
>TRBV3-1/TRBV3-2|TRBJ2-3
CASTLSQGTDTQYF
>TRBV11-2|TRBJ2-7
CASSLVSQGAYEQYF
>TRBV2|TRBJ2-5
CASRGTSGAQETQYF
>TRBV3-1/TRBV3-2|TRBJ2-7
CASGGRSEQYF
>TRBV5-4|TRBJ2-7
CASTPTPSYEQYF
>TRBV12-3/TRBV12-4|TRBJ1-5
CASPDRQNQPQHF
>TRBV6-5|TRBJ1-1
CASSYDRGNTEAFF
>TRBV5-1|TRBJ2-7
CASSLGSSYEQYF
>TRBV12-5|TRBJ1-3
CASGFSGNTIYF
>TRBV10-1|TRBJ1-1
CASSESPDNAAAFF
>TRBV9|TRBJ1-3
CASSVDWQPAGNTIYF